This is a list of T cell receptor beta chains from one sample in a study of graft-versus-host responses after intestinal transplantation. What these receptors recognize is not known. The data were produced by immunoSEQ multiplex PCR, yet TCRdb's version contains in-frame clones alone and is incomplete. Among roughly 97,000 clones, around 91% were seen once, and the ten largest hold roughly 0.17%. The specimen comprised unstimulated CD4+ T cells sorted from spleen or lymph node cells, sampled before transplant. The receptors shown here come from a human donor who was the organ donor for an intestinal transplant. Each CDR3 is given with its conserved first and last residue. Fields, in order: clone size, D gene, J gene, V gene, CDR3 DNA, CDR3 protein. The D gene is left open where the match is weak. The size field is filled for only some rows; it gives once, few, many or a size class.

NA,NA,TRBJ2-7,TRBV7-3,TGTGCCAGCAGCTTCTCAGGGGGGTCCTACGAGCAGTACTTC,CASSFSGGSYEQYF
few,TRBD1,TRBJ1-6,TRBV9,TGTGCCAGCAGCGCGGGACAGGGTTTTTCACCCCTCCACTTT,CASSAGQGFSPLHF
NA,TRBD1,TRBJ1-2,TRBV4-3,TGCGCCAGCAGCCAAGCCGGGACAGGCTATGGCTACACCTTC,CASSQAGTGYGYTF
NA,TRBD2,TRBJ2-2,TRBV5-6,TGTGCCAGCAGAAACGGACTAGCGGGGGGGCAAGGCGGGGAGCTGTTTTTT,CASRNGLAGGQGGELFF
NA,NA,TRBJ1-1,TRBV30,TGTGCCTGGAGTGTAGTGCTAAATGAAGCTTTCTTT,CAWSVVLNEAFF
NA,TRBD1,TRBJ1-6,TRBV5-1,TGCGCCAGCAGCTGGACAGGGAACTCACCCCTCCACTTT,CASSWTGNSPLHF
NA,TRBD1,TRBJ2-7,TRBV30,TGTGCCTGGGGGGACAGGAACCCCTACGAGCAGTACTTC,CAWGDRNPYEQYF
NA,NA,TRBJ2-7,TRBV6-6,TGTGCCAGCAGTTACAGGGGCGAGCAGTACTTC,CASSYRGEQYF
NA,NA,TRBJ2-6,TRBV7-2,TGTGCCAGCAGCCAAAACTTGGGGGCCAACGTCCTGACTTTC,CASSQNLGANVLTF
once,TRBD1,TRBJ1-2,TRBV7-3,TGTGCCAGCACCCACCAGGGGGCAGGGCAACGGTATGGCTACACCTTC,CASTHQGAGQRYGYTF
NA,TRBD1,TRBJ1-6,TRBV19,TGTGCCAGTAATAAAAGCCGGGACAGGGGAACACCCCTCCACTTT,CASNKSRDRGTPLHF
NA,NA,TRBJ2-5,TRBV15,TGTGCCACCAGCAGAGATGCAGGGGGAGGTGGGGAGACCCAGTACTTC,CATSRDAGGGGETQYF
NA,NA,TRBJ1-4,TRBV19,TGTGCCAGTATTCCAACCCCCGGGAATGAAAAACTGTTTTTT,CASIPTPGNEKLFF
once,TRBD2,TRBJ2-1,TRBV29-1,TGCAGCGTTGTCGAGGGGAGGGACGAGCAGTTCTTC,CSVVEGRDEQFF
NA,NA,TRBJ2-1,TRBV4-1,TGCGCCAGCAGCCAAGCCCGTAGCGGCTGGAATGAGCAGTTCTTC,CASSQARSGWNEQFF
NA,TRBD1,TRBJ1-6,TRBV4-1,TGCGCCAGCAGCCAAGATAGGACAGGGGCCGAAGGGAATTCACCCCTCCACTTT,CASSQDRTGAEGNSPLHF
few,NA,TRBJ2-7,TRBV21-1,TGTGCCAGCAGCGCCGACCGACACTCCTACGAGCAGTACTTC,CASSADRHSYEQYF
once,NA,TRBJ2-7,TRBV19,TGTGCCAGTAGTATTGTTCCAGGCGCCCGCTACGAGCAGTACTTC,CASSIVPGARYEQYF
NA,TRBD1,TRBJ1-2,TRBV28,TGTGCCAGCAGTTTCCGGGACAGGGTAAACTATGGCTACACCTTC,CASSFRDRVNYGYTF